The clone carrying this T cell receptor beta chain was observed at least ten times. The source material, RNA transcripts, was used to amplify TCR beta CDR3 regions. The TCR CDR3 was amplified in a first-round RT-PCR using the HTBI primer set. TCRdb reprocessed the multiplex PCR reads with MiXCR, giving one entry per CDR3 protein. This sample yields more than 300,000 distinct CDR3 sequences, of which more than 12% are seen a single time; about 20% belongs to the top ten. The germline CDR1 and CDR2 sequences are SGHRS and YFSETQ. CDR3 size: 14 residues. Trimming took 4 bases from V and 1 from J; bases not matched to a gene: 2. These data originate in a study of T cells in Graves' hyperthyroidism and ophthalmopathy. Ophthalmopathy cases met thresholds of Clinical Activity Score at least 3, NOSPECS grade at least 4 and duration under 3 months. Clinical symptoms, serum thyroxine and TRAb, thyroid ultrasound and orbital computed tomography were used for the diagnoses. Fresh 10 ml peripheral blood yielded PBMCs.

Sequencing was done on a sample of blood. The chain couples TRBV5-1 to TRBJ1-3, with TRBD1 identical over 7 bases. The source of this sequence is a woman in her 30s with Graves' ophthalmopathy. The DNA of the CDR3 is TGCGCCAGCAGCGCGACAGGGTCTGGAAACACCATATATTTT. Translating gives CASSATGSGNTIYF.